Following are 32 T cell receptor beta chains from one sample sequenced in a study of cytotoxic CD8 clonotypes in ibrutinib-treated CLL. The protocol was immunoSEQ multiplex PCR, while the TCRdb copy is restricted to in-frame clones and leaves out a portion. The table shows tens of thousands of clones, with less than 75% occurring only once. The sequencing used PBMCs, collected after 12 months of ibrutinib treatment. Receptors originate from a human donor with chronic lymphocytic leukemia.

This chain uses TRBV13 with TRBJ2-1; 12 bases are a match to TRBD2. J lost 8 bases, V lost 2 bases, and 10 bases had no gene match. The germline V gene encodes CDR1 PRHDT and CDR2 FYEKMQ (reference sequence). There are 17 residues in the CDR3. The CDR3 region is CASSLIKTSGSVDEQFF. The DNA for the CDR3 is TGTGCCAGCAGCTTAATCAAGACTAGCGGGAGTGTCGATGAGCAGTTCTTC. The full variable domain, rest sourced from reference TRBV13 and TRBJ2-1, is AAGVIQSPRHLIKEKRETATLKCYPIPRHDTVYWYQQGPGQDPQFLISFYEKMQSDKGSIPDRFSAQQFSDYHSELNMSSLELGDSALYFCASSLIKTSGSVDEQFFGPGTRLTVL.

This chain uses TRBV29-1 with TRBJ2-3; 8 nucleotides match TRBD1. Losses at the gene ends were 7 bases for V and 2 bases for J; bases not matched to a gene: 8. The germline gives CDR1 SQVTM, CDR2 ANQGSEA. The CDR3 is 14 amino acids. CDR3 sequence (DNA): TGCAGCGGCACTCCGGGACAGGCCACAGATACGCAGTATTTT. Encoded protein: CSGTPGQATDTQYF.

The V call is TRBV6-6, the J call TRBJ1-5; D remains unclear. CDR3 length equals 15 residues. Germline-derived CDR1 and CDR2 are MNHNY and SVGAGI (reference sequence). V was clipped by 6 bases and J by 0 bases, with 12 bases between them. CDR3 amino acids: CASRPDGYSNQPQHF. Written as DNA, the CDR3 is TGTGCCAGCAGACCGGACGGTTATAGCAATCAGCCCCAGCATTTT.

This sequence joins TRBV4-3 and TRBJ2-7; TRBD2 agrees at 9 bases. The CDR3 has 16 amino acids. V was pared by 0 bases and J by 2 bases, with 5 bases of the junction left unmatched. Germline CDR1 reads LGHNA; CDR2 reads YSLEER. CDR3 nucleotides: TGCGCCAGCAGCCAAGATAGCGGGGGAACTCCCTACGAGCAGTACTTC. Its translation is CASSQDSGGTPYEQYF.

The chain links TRBV5-1 to TRBJ2-5, with TRBD2 identical over 11 bases. Losses at the gene ends were 4 bases for V and 4 bases for J; bases not matched to a gene: 6. This CDR3 is 15 amino acids long. Germline values: CDR1 SGHRS, CDR2 YFSETQ. CDR3 bases: TGCGCCAGCAGCATAGCGGGAGGGCCTGGAGAGACCCAGTACTTC. Amino acid sequence: CASSIAGGPGETQYF. Based on the CDR3 plus reference TRBV5-1 and TRBJ2-5, the full variable domain is KAGVTQTPRYLIKTRGQQVTLSCSPISGHRSVSWYQQTPGQGLQFLFEYFSETQRNKGNFPGRFSGRQFSNSRSEMNVSTLELGDSALYLCASSIAGGPGETQYFGPGTRLLVL.

The chain links TRBV5-1 to TRBJ2-7; D possibly corresponds to TRBD2 (5 bases). The V end was cut by 0 bases, the J end by 0 bases, with 10 bases between. This CDR3 has 15 residues. CDR1 is SGHRS and CDR2 is YFSETQ in the germline V gene. The CDR3 coding sequence is TGCGCCAGCAGCTTGGGGACTCACTTCTCCTACGAGCAGTACTTC. As protein: CASSLGTHFSYEQYF.

The J gene is TRBJ2-7, the V gene TRBV7-2; 7 bases fit TRBD2. The CDR3 covers 16 residues. CDR1 SGHTA and CDR2 FQGNSA come from the germline V gene. Unmatched junction bases numbered 9, after V lost 0 bases and J lost 4 bases. In nucleotides, the CDR3 is TGTGCCAGCAGCTTAGCTTCTGGCGGGAGTAGGTACGAGCAGTACTTC. Amino acid sequence: CASSLASGGSRYEQYF. Based on the CDR3 plus reference TRBV7-2 and TRBJ2-7, the full variable domain is GAGVSQSPSNKVTEKGKDVELRCDPISGHTALYWYRQSLGQGLEFLIYFQGNSAPDKSGLPSDRFSAERTGGSVSTLTIQRTQQEDSAVYLCASSLASGGSRYEQYFGPGTRLTVT.

This clone occurred a few times. The V call is TRBV11-2, the J call TRBJ2-7; 7 bases align to TRBD2. V lost 1 base and J lost 0; bases outside the gene matches: 9. Germline V gene data show CDR1 as SGHAT and CDR2 as FQNNGV. This CDR3 is built from 17 residues. CDR3 DNA sequence: TGTGCCAGCAGCTTAGGCATTAGCGGGCTAAGCTCCTACGAGCAGTACTTC. It is translated as CASSLGISGLSSYEQYF.

This chain connects TRBV9 to TRBJ2-2; 7 bases are shared with TRBD1. Trimming cost V 0 bases and J 4 bases; bases outside gene matches: 9. This CDR3 has 17 amino acids. Germline V gene data show CDR1 as SGDLS and CDR2 as YYNGEE. The CDR3 bases are TGTGCCAGCAGCGTAGGAAGCGCCCAGGGGGTCACCGGGGAGCTGTTTTTT. Translation gives CASSVGSAQGVTGELFF.

The J gene is TRBJ2-7, the V gene TRBV5-1; tentative D call: TRBD2 (7 bases). V lost 4 bases and J lost 4, with 18 bases in between. Per the germline V gene, CDR1 is SGHRS and CDR2 is YFSETQ. This CDR3 contains 15 residues. The DNA for the CDR3 is TGCGCCAGCAGCCAATTTGGGGGGGCCCTATACGAGCAGTACTTC. Protein: CASSQFGGALYEQYF.

In its sample, this clone was seen once. The chain has TRBV30 and TRBJ2-7; 8 bases agree with TRBD2. Germline CDR1 GTSNPN, CDR2 SVGIG (reference sequence). The CDR3 length is 15 residues. V shed 3 bases and J 1 base; nucleotides not matched to a gene: 8. The CDR3 sequence: CAWSPAGVGSYEQYF. Written as DNA, the CDR3 is TGTGCCTGGAGCCCAGCGGGAGTCGGTTCCTACGAGCAGTACTTC.

This chain connects TRBV7-3 to TRBJ2-2; D is ambiguous. CDR3 length equals 13 residues. V lost 3 bases, J lost 4 bases, and 6 bases lay in between. CDR1 is SGHTA, CDR2 FQGTGA, per germline. CDR3: CASSFLGTGELFF. DNA for the CDR3: TGTGCCAGCAGCTTTTTGGGCACCGGGGAGCTGTTTTTT.

V is TRBV5-1 and J is TRBJ2-7; a weak D match, TRBD2 (7 bases). The CDR3 sequence is 15 residues long. The V and J ends lost 4 bases and 2 bases respectively, with 16 bases between them. Germline CDR1 and CDR2: SGHRS and YFSETQ. As DNA, the CDR3 is TGCGCCAGCAGCGAGGGGGGCGGGGGAGCCTACGAGCAGTACTTC. This encodes CASSEGGGGAYEQYF. Full variable domain (remainder filled in from reference TRBV5-1 and TRBJ2-7): KAGVTQTPRYLIKTRGQQVTLSCSPISGHRSVSWYQQTPGQGLQFLFEYFSETQRNKGNFPGRFSGRQFSNSRSEMNVSTLELGDSALYLCASSEGGGGAYEQYFGPGTRLTVT.

This clone was observed a single time. The chain combines TRBV2 with TRBJ2-1; tentatively, D is TRBD1 (5 bases). V shed 4 bases and J shed 5 bases, with 12 bases lying between them. Germline CDR1 SNHLY, CDR2 FYNNEI. The CDR3 length is 14 residues. The CDR3 here is CASSVMGRDNEQFF. CDR3 coding DNA: TGTGCCAGCAGTGTTATGGGCAGGGACAATGAGCAGTTCTTC.

The chain links TRBV25-1 to TRBJ1-1; perhaps TRBD1 as D (5 bases). The CDR3 sequence is 13 residues long. Germline V gene data show CDR1 as MGHDK and CDR2 as SYGVNS. Trimming removed 7 bases from V and 1 base from J, with 10 bases in between. The CDR3 DNA reads as TGTGCCAGCATGGAGAGGGGGAACACTGAAGCTTTCTTT. This translates into CASMERGNTEAFF.

This chain uses TRBV4-1 with TRBJ2-7, with D possibly being TRBD2 (5 bases). Trimming left V 0 bases short and J 5 bases short, with 20 bases between. Germline-derived CDR1 and CDR2 are MGHRA and YSYEKL. The CDR3 is made up of 17 amino acids. Written as DNA, the CDR3 is TGCGCCAGCAGCCAAGAAGACCCCGGGATTTTTGCCCACGAGCAGTACTTC. It is translated as CASSQEDPGIFAHEQYF.

The V call is TRBV7-9, the J call TRBJ2-7, with 10 bases matching TRBD2. From germline, CDR1 is SEHNR and CDR2 FQNEAQ (reference sequence). The CDR3 is 17 residues long. With 5 bases clipped from V and 2 bases from J, the junction kept 12 bases outside the gene matches. The CDR3 DNA is TGTGCCAGCAGCCCCGGGACTAGCGTTGTAGTAGCCTACGAGCAGTACTTC. It specifies CASSPGTSVVVAYEQYF.

The genes are TRBV10-3 and TRBJ2-3, with D perhaps assigned TRBD1 or TRBD2 (6 bases each). This CDR3 contains 14 residues. The germline gives CDR1 ENHRY, CDR2 SYGVKD. Trimming took 8 bases from V and 2 from J, leaving 14 bases between them. The CDR3 bases are TGTGCCATCGCCGGAAGGGGGGCCACAGATACGCAGTATTTT. It is translated as CAIAGRGATDTQYF.

This clone was recorded once. The J gene is TRBJ2-3, the V gene TRBV7-2, with D perhaps matching TRBD2 (5 bases). Trimming took off 5 bases at V and 0 bases at J, with 9 bases between the two ends. Germline CDR1 is SGHTA and CDR2 is FQGNSA. The CDR3 has 14 residues. In DNA form, the CDR3 reads TGTGCCAGCAGCCCAGCGGACAGCACAGATACGCAGTATTTT. This translates into CASSPADSTDTQYF.

The chain joins TRBV15 to TRBJ2-3, with D maybe TRBD2 (7 bases). Looked up from germline, CDR1 is LNHNV and CDR2 is YYDKDF (reference sequence). Trimming removed 0 bases from V and 3 bases from J, with 13 bases in between. The CDR3 contains 16 residues. This chain's CDR3 is CATSREGGLGTDTQYF. The DNA for the CDR3 is TGTGCCACCAGCAGAGAGGGGGGGCTCGGTACAGATACGCAGTATTTT.

The V and J genes are TRBV28 and TRBJ1-2; D is perhaps TRBD1 (5 bases). Trimming left V 1 base short and J 4 bases short, with 7 bases between. The CDR3 loop spans 13 amino acids. Germline V gene lookup returns CDR1 MDHEN and CDR2 SYDVKM. Here the CDR3 reads CASSLSGFYGYTF. CDR3 coding DNA: TGTGCCAGCAGTTTATCAGGGTTCTATGGCTACACCTTC.

The J gene is TRBJ2-1, the V gene TRBV29-1; 8 bases are shared with TRBD2. Germline V lookup: CDR1 SQVTM, CDR2 ANQGSEA. The V segment lost 7 bases and the J segment 0 bases; nucleotides outside the gene matches: 5. The CDR3 extends over 14 amino acids. The CDR3, as DNA: TGCAGCGCCCAACTAGCGGACTCCTACAATGAGCAGTTCTTC. Encoded protein: CSAQLADSYNEQFF.

The chain has TRBV30 and TRBJ2-1, with TRBD2 matching over 14 bases. The CDR3 consists of 18 residues. The junction had 9 bases not matched to a gene; V was cut back by 3 bases and J by 2 bases. Germline assignment: CDR1 GTSNPN and CDR2 SVGIG (reference sequence). The CDR3 DNA sequence: TGTGCCTGGAGCCATGGGACTAGCGGGAGTATTGCCTACAATGAGCAGTTCTTC. Residues: CAWSHGTSGSIAYNEQFF.

The gene calls are TRBV28 and TRBJ2-3; D perhaps matches TRBD1 (6 bases). Looked up from germline, CDR1 is MDHEN and CDR2 is SYDVKM. The CDR3 runs to 17 residues. V was shortened by 5 bases and J by 2 bases, with 20 bases between the two germline ends. The CDR3 loop reads CASSPYRVPTPTDTQYF. The CDR3 DNA is TGTGCCAGCAGTCCCTACAGGGTCCCCACGCCCACAGATACGCAGTATTTT.

The chain combines TRBV11-2 with TRBJ2-7; D is ambiguous. The CDR3 covers 14 residues. Deletions cut 0 bases from V and 0 bases from J, with 6 bases between. The germline CDR1 and CDR2 sequences are SGHAT and FQNNGV. The CDR3 DNA sequence: TGTGCCAGCAGCTTAGAAGTCAACTCCTACGAGCAGTACTTC. Amino acids: CASSLEVNSYEQYF.

The chain has TRBV19 and TRBJ1-2, with TRBD1 matching over 7 bases. The CDR3 covers 12 residues. CDR1 is LNHDA and CDR2 is SQIVND in the germline V gene (reference sequence). V gave up 9 bases and J gave up 4 bases; unmatched junction bases: 5. The CDR3 nucleotides are TGTGCCAGCAAGACAGGGAGCTATGGCTACACCTTC. Encoded protein: CASKTGSYGYTF.

This chain links TRBV4-2 with TRBJ2-2; TRBD2 might be the D (5 bases). V lost 0 bases and J lost 4, with 15 bases in between. The CDR3 is 17 amino acids. CDR1 is LGHNA and CDR2 is YNFKEQ in the germline V gene. The CDR3 loop is CASSQERTRARTGELFF. The CDR3 nucleotides read TGTGCCAGCAGCCAAGAGAGGACGCGGGCCCGCACCGGGGAGCTGTTTTTT.

V is TRBV28 and J is TRBJ2-2; a possible D gene is TRBD1 (5 bases). Per the germline V gene, CDR1 is MDHEN and CDR2 is SYDVKM. Trimming removed 1 base from V and 6 bases from J, with 12 bases in between. The CDR3 loop spans 15 amino acids. The CDR3 loop reads CASSLSQGWAGELFF. CDR3 nucleotides: TGTGCCAGCAGTTTATCTCAGGGATGGGCCGGGGAGCTGTTTTTT.

The chain is built from TRBV6-4 and TRBJ2-1; D is ambiguous. Germline V gene sequence: CDR1 MRHNA, CDR2 SNTAGT. The CDR3 length is 13 residues. Trimming pared 5 bases from V and 4 bases from J, leaving 9 bases between. CDR3 bases: TGTGCCAGCAGTCTAGAACTGTACAATGAGCAGTTCTTC. Translated: CASSLELYNEQFF.

The chain combines TRBV30 with TRBJ1-1; weak D call: TRBD1 (5 bases). The CDR3 loop spans 11 amino acids. V was shortened by 2 bases and J by 5 bases, with 6 bases between the two germline ends. Per germline, CDR1 GTSNPN and CDR2 SVGIG (reference sequence). CDR3 nucleotide sequence: TGTGCCTGGAGTAGGGGTACTGAAGCTTTCTTT. Its protein is CAWSRGTEAFF.

The chain is built from TRBV5-4 and TRBJ2-3; 7 bases fit TRBD2. Trimming cost V 4 bases and J 2 bases; bases outside gene matches: 10. CDR1 SGHNT and CDR2 YYREEE come from the germline V gene (reference sequence). This CDR3 has 16 amino acids. This CDR3 is CASSPGWAGDTDTQYF. DNA for the CDR3: TGTGCCAGCAGCCCTGGGTGGGCGGGAGACACAGATACGCAGTATTTT.

The chain joins TRBV30 to TRBJ1-1, with D possibly TRBD1 on 5 matching bases. The CDR3 has 14 residues. Germline V gene data show CDR1 as GTSNPN and CDR2 as SVGIG (reference sequence). The V end was cut by 2 bases, the J end by 5 bases, with 15 bases between. In DNA, the CDR3 is TGTGCCTGGAGTAGCCTGGGGCGAAGTACTGAAGCTTTCTTT. Translating gives CAWSSLGRSTEAFF.